The clone carrying this T cell receptor (beta chain) was detected a few times. Antigen: not known. In TCRdb, the reads were re-called with MiXCR into one record per CDR3 protein. This table has 200,000 or so distinct CDR3 sequences, approximately 19% appearing once. The record originates from a study of T cell repertoires in cytomegalovirus infection. Study-level information: Matching HLA type, along with CMV infection, was indicated by public TCR beta signatures. General observations from the study: People with CMV and the relevant HLA were identified by cumulative public TCR beta family frequency.

The CDR3 contains 12 residues. The V end lost 5 bases, the J end lost 7 bases, and 11 bases lay between the germline ends. CDR1 is MNHEY and CDR2 is SVGAGI in the germline V gene. The chain carries TRBV6-5 and TRBJ1-2; tentative D call: TRBD1 (6 bases). The TCR originated in a human donor in good health (CMV status not recorded). Some clones in this sample may be carry-over from other donors' samples. The sample comprised PBMCs. The CDR3 sequence: CASSQGYGGYTF. In DNA, the CDR3 is TGTGCCAGCAGTCAGGGGTACGGTGGCTACACCTTC.